The 10 T cell receptor beta chains listed next were all sequenced from one sample in a study of T-cell memory formation after mild COVID-19 (dated by TCRdb to the early 2020s). Library preparation employed 5' RACE. Sequencing was carried out with an Illumina NovaSeq 6000. TCRdb itself trimmed the public reads at Q25 with fastp, ran MiXCR and retained productive beta chains. Each entry merges the rows of one CDR3 protein and shows their most common DNA and genes. This sample gives 580,000 or so distinct CDR3 sequences in total; 17% of them show up just once. About 7.5% of the sample is taken by the ten largest. Sample: PBMCs or a T cell subset sorted from them (not recorded which). The receptors come from an adult woman who had mild COVID-19 (a few samples of this study predate the infection). The sample titles of this study are shuffled in the database, so cell type and time point are left out; the donor was told from shared clones.

This clonotype has a handful of counts. The rearrangement links TRBV3-1 to TRBJ1-2; D remains ambiguous. Between the trimmed V and J ends, which lost 0 bases and 7 bases, there was a span of 12 bases. The CDR3 length is 14 residues. Germline values: CDR1 LGHDT, CDR2 YNNKEL (reference sequence). CDR3 bases: TGTGCCAGCAGCCAAGATTATGTCCTTCCTGGCTACACCTTC. Translation: CASSQDYVLPGYTF. Based on the CDR3 plus reference TRBV3-1 and TRBJ1-2, the full variable domain is DTAVSQTPKYLVTQMGNDKSIKCEQNLGHDTMYWYKQDSKKFLKIMFSYNNKELIINETVPNRFSPKSPDKAHLNLHINSLELGDSAVYFCASSQDYVLPGYTFGSGTRLTVV.

This clonotype was seen a few times. The chain combines TRBV7-9 with TRBJ2-1; D gene unclear. The germline V gene encodes CDR1 SEHNR and CDR2 FQNEAQ (reference sequence). V lost 3 bases and J lost 6, with 12 bases in between. This CDR3 has 14 amino acids. CDR3 protein: CASSFPGSGNEQFF. As DNA, the CDR3 is TGTGCCAGCAGCTTCCCGGGTTCGGGCAATGAGCAGTTCTTC.

The rearrangement links TRBV10-3 to TRBJ2-7; the match to TRBD1 covers 9 bases. J gave up 4 bases and V 0 bases, and 1 base lay outside the gene matches. This CDR3 is 14 amino acids long. Germline assignment: CDR1 ENHRY and CDR2 SYGVKD. The CDR3 sequence is CAISESTGGYEQYF. CDR3 DNA sequence: TGTGCCATCAGTGAGTCGACAGGGGGGTACGAGCAGTACTTC.

The table lists this clonotype with a few counts. The V and J genes are TRBV7-9 and TRBJ1-2; 7 bases are a match to TRBD1. Germline CDR1 reads SEHNR; CDR2 reads FQNEAQ (reference sequence). V lost 10 bases, J lost 6 bases, and 8 bases stayed unmatched. The CDR3 consists of 12 residues. The CDR3 bases are TGTGCCACCCTCGACAGGGAGAATGGCTACACCTTC. Its protein is CATLDRENGYTF. Based on the CDR3 plus reference TRBV7-9 and TRBJ1-2, the full variable domain is DTGVSQNPRHKITKRGQNVTFRCDPISEHNRLYWYRQTLGQGPEFLTYFQNEAQLEKSRLLSDRFSAERPKGSFSTLEIQRTEQGDSAMYLCATLDRENGYTFGSGTRLTVV.

This clonotype was recorded at least ten times. The CDR3: CASSLAGLAGMGSYNEQFF. Here the CDR3 DNA reads TGCGCCAGCAGCTTGGCCGGACTAGCGGGAATGGGCTCCTACAATGAGCAGTTCTTC. V usage is TRBV5-1 and J usage is TRBJ2-1; 12 bases are shared with TRBD2. V lost 0 bases, J lost 0 bases, and 7 bases stayed unmatched. The CDR3 is made up of 19 amino acids. Germline V lookup: CDR1 SGHRS, CDR2 YFSETQ.

In this sample, this clonotype turned up a few times. The CDR3 sequence: CASSQEWADGYTF. The CDR3 DNA reads as TGTGCCAGCAGCCAGGAATGGGCCGATGGCTACACCTTC. The chain has TRBV11-3 and TRBJ1-2; D is undetermined. Trimming took off 5 bases at V and 6 bases at J, with 13 bases between the two ends. The CDR3 length is 13 residues. Germline V gene sequence: CDR1 SGHNT, CDR2 YENEEA.

A few counts support this clonotype. This sequence joins TRBV4-3 and TRBJ2-1, with 8 bases aligning to TRBD2. CDR3 length equals 15 residues. Germline loops: CDR1 LGHNA, CDR2 YSLEER. Trimming cost V 5 bases and J 2 bases; bases outside gene matches: 5. The CDR3: CASSDLAGTYNEQFF. The CDR3 DNA reads TGCGCCAGCAGCGACCTAGCGGGTACCTACAATGAGCAGTTCTTC.

This clonotype was seen a few times. The chain carries TRBV7-6 and TRBJ1-1, with unresolved D. Per germline, CDR1 SGHVS and CDR2 FNYEAQ. V lost 5 bases and J 0 bases, leaving 7 bases between the germline ends. CDR3 size: 13 residues. This chain's CDR3 is CASSARVNTEAFF. CDR3 nucleotide sequence: TGTGCCAGCAGCGCGCGGGTGAACACTGAAGCTTTCTTT.

This clonotype was recorded many times. The CDR3 region has the DNA TGTGCCAGCAGACTAGCGGGAGGTCAAAATGAGCAGTTCTTC. Amino acids: CASRLAGGQNEQFF. The V gene is TRBV12-3 or TRBV12-4, the J gene TRBJ2-1, with TRBD2 matching over 12 bases. Trimming took 6 bases from V and 7 from J; bases not matched to a gene: 4. The CDR3 has 14 residues.

This clonotype appeared a few times. The chain joins TRBV7-9 to TRBJ1-2; no definite D call. Trimming stripped 4 bases from V and 6 bases from J, with 15 bases between. Germline V gene data show CDR1 as SEHNR and CDR2 as FQNEAQ (reference sequence). The CDR3 totals 14 residues. DNA of the CDR3: TGTGCCAGCAGCTCGGAGGCGGCAGGCGATGGCTACACCTTC. Its translation is CASSSEAAGDGYTF. Drawing the rest from reference TRBV7-9 and TRBJ1-2, the complete variable domain is DTGVSQNPRHKITKRGQNVTFRCDPISEHNRLYWYRQTLGQGPEFLTYFQNEAQLEKSRLLSDRFSAERPKGSFSTLEIQRTEQGDSAMYLCASSSEAAGDGYTFGSGTRLTVV.